This T cell receptor beta chain derives from a study of CD8 T cells in ankylosing spondylitis. Study results and caveats: There was a TCR beta motif, made of several highly homologous variants, that appeared characteristic of ankylosing spondylitis blood. Researchers report that disease-linked clones proved CD8+ and relatively rare in peripheral blood. Matched ankylosing spondylitis synovial fluid reportedly contained a significantly enriched population of disease-linked clones.

In its sample, this clonotype was seen a few times. Its specificity is unknown. The germline V gene encodes CDR1 LGHNA and CDR2 YNFKEQ. The CDR3 runs to 16 residues. Trimming took 2 bases from V and 1 from J, leaving 12 bases between them. Researchers built TCR beta libraries using quantitative 5'-RACE with molecular barcodes. TCRdb redid the calling of the 5' RACE reads with MiXCR, one entry per CDR3 protein. The profile covers around 770,000 distinct CDR3 sequences, with over 15% appearing a single time and under 20% taken by the ten largest. This chain uses TRBV4-2 with TRBJ2-1, with D possibly TRBD2 on 6 matching bases. The sequence derives from a male donor with ankylosing spondylitis. Source material: blood, either unsorted or a sorted T cell fraction (not recorded which). As DNA, the CDR3 is TGTGCCAGCAGCCAATCCGGGACTTGGTCCTACAATGAGCAGTTCTTC. It encodes CASSQSGTWSYNEQFF.